This record covers a single TCR beta chain. What it binds is unknown. The study did not record CMV serostatus for this donor. The record originates from a study of cytomegalovirus exposure and HLA in healthy donors. Germline V gene sequence: CDR1 MNHEY, CDR2 SMNVEV (reference sequence). CDR3 length equals 13 residues. With 2 bases removed from V and 2 bases from J, the gap between germline ends came to 6 bases. Study observations and caveats: Later work associated fewer than 20,000 TCR beta sequences with HLA alleles at 0.05 false discovery rate. An analysis that came later showed most CMV-associated TCR beta chains appearing HLA-restricted. A few CMV-associated chains proved CMV antigen-specific in vitro.

With 60 Vbeta and 13 Jbeta primers, the PCR was carried out. Profiling relied on immunoSEQ multiplex PCR, and the TCRdb table lists in-frame clones only, not all of them. The table lists about 120,000 clones, about 80% of them singletons. The chain recombines TRBV27 with TRBJ2-5; D not resolved. Sequencing was performed on PBMCs. The sequence was collected from a human donor in good health. CDR3 protein: CASSLISQETQYF. For the CDR3, the DNA is TGTGCCAGCAGTTTAATTTCACAAGAGACCCAGTACTTC.